The rows below give T cell receptor beta chains drawn from one sample of a study of blood T cell repertoires in COVID-19. Some clones are missing from TCRdb's copy, which holds only in-frame ones; the method was immunoSEQ multiplex PCR. Of fewer than 60,000 clones in the sample, 80% to 90% were seen once. Sequencing was performed on peripheral blood. These receptors were taken from a human donor with active COVID-19. The donor label of this sample is uncertain. Each CDR3 is given with its conserved first and last residue. A D gene is named only where the DNA matches it firmly. Clone size is given for some rows only: seen once, a few or many times, or a class if the clone is expanded.

CDR3aa,CDR3nt,j_gene,abundance,v_gene,d_gene
CASSSRDRGGSPLHF,TGTGCCAGCAGTTCCCGGGACAGGGGCGGTTCACCCCTCCACTTT,TRBJ1-6,NA,TRBV7-2,TRBD1
CASSYDGEGKNIQYF,TGTGCCAGCAGTTACGACGGAGAAGGAAAAAACATTCAGTACTTC,TRBJ2-4,NA,TRBV6-6,NA
CASSLAGRTDGELFF,TGTGCCAGCAGCTTAGCAGGGAGAACCGACGGGGAGCTGTTTTTT,TRBJ2-2,once,TRBV7-9,NA
CASSPLPGGNTGELFF,TGTGCCAGCTCACCATTGCCAGGGGGCAACACCGGGGAGCTGTTTTTT,TRBJ2-2,NA,TRBV18,TRBD1
CASSFTGSYNQPQHF,TGTGCCAGCAGTTTTACAGGGTCGTACAATCAGCCCCAGCATTTT,TRBJ1-5,NA,TRBV6-2/TRBV6-3,NA
CASRQGAATEAFF,TGTGCCAGTCGACAGGGGGCGGCCACTGAAGCTTTCTTT,TRBJ1-1,medium-sized,TRBV19,TRBD1
CATSGDSHLGYGYTF,TGTGCCACCAGTGGCGACAGCCACCTGGGCTATGGCTACACCTTC,TRBJ1-2,NA,TRBV24-1,NA
CASSPLAGAQVGYTF,TGCGCCAGCAGCCCCCTGGCGGGGGCGCAAGTCGGCTACACCTTC,TRBJ1-2,NA,TRBV5-1,NA
CASSSNRVGTYNSPLHF,TGTGCCAGCAGCTCGAACAGGGTCGGAACCTATAATTCACCCCTCCACTTT,TRBJ1-6,few,TRBV13,NA
CASSFGRAATEAFF,TGTGCCAGCAGCTTTGGCAGGGCGGCGACTGAAGCTTTCTTT,TRBJ1-1,NA,TRBV11-2,NA
CASGQGLRYGYTF,TGCGCCAGCGGCCAGGGGTTACGCTATGGCTACACCTTC,TRBJ1-2,NA,TRBV5-1,NA
CAADGGSYNEQFF,TGTGCCGCAGACGGAGGTTCCTACAATGAGCAGTTCTTC,TRBJ2-1,NA,TRBV6-6,NA
CASTPGRGWDEQFF,TGTGCCAGCACCCCCGGGAGGGGCTGGGATGAGCAGTTCTTC,TRBJ2-1,NA,TRBV28,TRBD2
CASGPGGSGNTIYF,TGTGCTAGTGGTCCAGGGGGTTCTGGAAACACCATATATTTT,TRBJ1-3,NA,TRBV12-5,TRBD1
CASSSNRLYEQFF,TGTGCCAGCAGTTCTAACCGTTTGTATGAGCAGTTCTTC,TRBJ2-1,once,TRBV27,NA
CASSETRIRTEAFF,TGTGCCAGCAGTGAAACCAGGATCCGGACTGAAGCTTTCTTT,TRBJ1-1,NA,TRBV6-1,NA
CAWSGQGGYEQYF,TGTGCCTGGAGTGGACAGGGCGGCTACGAGCAGTACTTC,TRBJ2-7,NA,TRBV30,TRBD1
CAWSVGQINEQFF,TGTGCCTGGAGTGTGGGACAGATAAATGAGCAGTTCTTC,TRBJ2-1,NA,TRBV30,TRBD1
CASSSGIGGYNEQFF,TGTGCCAGCAGCTCAGGTATAGGGGGATACAATGAGCAGTTCTTC,TRBJ2-1,few,TRBV7-8,NA
CASSYRGRTVYEQYF,TGTGCCAGCAGTTACCGAGGACGGACAGTTTACGAGCAGTACTTC,TRBJ2-7,NA,TRBV6-2/TRBV6-3,NA
CAWTPRDRQTDTQYF,TGTGCCTGGACCCCCCGGGACAGACAGACAGATACGCAGTATTTT,TRBJ2-3,NA,TRBV30,TRBD1
CASSVGGLAGIGEQFF,TGTGCCAGCAGCGTAGGCGGACTAGCGGGAATTGGTGAGCAGTTCTTC,TRBJ2-1,NA,TRBV9,TRBD2
CASSLRPGVETQYF,TGTGCCAGCAGCTTGAGACCGGGGGTAGAGACCCAGTACTTC,TRBJ2-5,NA,TRBV7-2,NA
CASRSPGGNGYTF,TGTGCCAGCAGATCCCCGGGGGGCAATGGCTACACCTTC,TRBJ1-2,NA,TRBV28,NA
CASSPLGAGYSNQPQHF,TGTGCCAGCAGTCCCCTAGGGGCCGGGTATAGCAATCAGCCCCAGCATTTT,TRBJ1-5,few,TRBV2,NA
CASSTRQGSYNEQFF,TGTGCCAGTAGTACCCGACAGGGATCCTACAATGAGCAGTTCTTC,TRBJ2-1,NA,TRBV19,TRBD1
CASSLYLAGATDTQYF,TGTGCCAGCAGCTTATATTTAGCGGGAGCAACAGATACGCAGTATTTT,TRBJ2-3,NA,TRBV7-2,TRBD2
CASSTRLAGGVAQETQYF,TGTGCCAGTAGTACCCGACTAGCGGGGGGGGTGGCCCAAGAGACCCAGTACTTC,TRBJ2-5,NA,TRBV19,TRBD2
CASNTPRGQVGYGYTF,TGTGCCAGTAACACGCCTCGAGGACAGGTGGGCTATGGCTACACCTTC,TRBJ1-2,NA,TRBV19,TRBD1
CASNPGTGELFF,TGTGCCAGCAATCCGGGGACCGGGGAGCTGTTTTTT,TRBJ2-2,NA,TRBV2,NA
CASSQESGGEGNIQYF,TGTGCCAGCAGCCAAGAGAGCGGGGGTGAGGGAAACATTCAGTACTTC,TRBJ2-4,NA,TRBV3-1/TRBV3-2,TRBD2
CASSYSTGTAYNEQFF,TGTGCCAGCAGTTACTCCACAGGGACCGCTTACAATGAGCAGTTCTTC,TRBJ2-1,NA,TRBV6-2/TRBV6-3,NA
CASSLQGTREQYF,TGTGCCAGCAGCTTACAGGGGACAAGGGAGCAGTACTTC,TRBJ2-7,NA,TRBV7-8,NA
CASSLRGGGRETQYF,TGTGCCAGCAGCTTAAGAGGGGGCGGTAGGGAGACCCAGTACTTC,TRBJ2-5,NA,TRBV11-2,TRBD1
CASSNFVSSYNEQFF,TGTGCCAGCAGCAACTTCGTTAGCTCCTACAATGAGCAGTTCTTC,TRBJ2-1,NA,TRBV6-5,NA
CASSYAPGTGAGYTF,TGTGCCAGCAGTTACGCCCCCGGGACAGGGGCCGGCTACACCTTC,TRBJ1-2,NA,TRBV6-6,TRBD1
CASSILAEISYNEQFF,TGTGCCAGCAGCATACTAGCGGAGATCTCCTACAATGAGCAGTTCTTC,TRBJ2-1,once,TRBV5-4,TRBD2
CASSPVMGGTSYEQYF,TGTGCCAGCTCACCCGTTATGGGCGGGACCTCCTACGAGCAGTACTTC,TRBJ2-7,NA,TRBV18,NA
CASSLRVMGGRAVDTQYF,TGTGCCAGCAGCTTACGAGTAATGGGCGGGAGGGCCGTAGATACGCAGTATTTT,TRBJ2-3,NA,TRBV7-6,TRBD2
CASSPYRSTDTQYF,TGTGCCAGCTCACCATACAGGAGCACAGATACGCAGTATTTT,TRBJ2-3,NA,TRBV18,NA
CASSVGVRGPTEAFF,TGTGCCAGCAGCGTAGGCGTCAGGGGGCCCACTGAAGCTTTCTTT,TRBJ1-1,few,TRBV9,TRBD1
CASSFRQGYSPLHF,TGTGCCAGCAGCTTTCGACAGGGATATTCACCCCTCCACTTT,TRBJ1-6,NA,TRBV13,TRBD1
CASSNRGEQYF,TGTGCCAGCAGCAACAGGGGCGAGCAGTACTTC,TRBJ2-7,NA,TRBV2,TRBD1
CASSEGVRPSGNTIYF,TGTGCCAGCAGTGAAGGGGTCAGGCCCTCTGGAAACACCATATATTTT,TRBJ1-3,NA,TRBV2,NA
CASSLGRYPGNTIYF,TGTGCCAGCAGCTTGGGCAGGTACCCTGGAAACACCATATATTTT,TRBJ1-3,NA,TRBV13,NA
CASSLERVETPLHF,TGCGCCAGCAGCTTGGAACGGGTAGAGACACCCCTCCACTTT,TRBJ1-6,NA,TRBV5-1,NA
CACRGRNSPLHF,TGTGCCTGCCGGGGAAGAAATTCACCCCTCCACTTT,TRBJ1-6,NA,TRBV30,NA
CASSLDSPRNYGYTF,TGCGCCAGCAGCTTGGACAGCCCACGGAACTATGGCTACACCTTC,TRBJ1-2,few,TRBV5-1,NA
CASSQGVSGNTIYF,TGTGCCAGCAGCCAGGGAGTCTCTGGAAACACCATATATTTT,TRBJ1-3,NA,TRBV3-1/TRBV3-2,NA
CASSQWTDSTDTQYF,TGCGCCAGCAGCCAGTGGACAGATAGCACAGATACGCAGTATTTT,TRBJ2-3,NA,TRBV5-1,NA
CASSRTGGSLQFF,TGTGCCAGCAGTCGGACAGGGGGCTCCCTGCAGTTCTTC,TRBJ2-1,few,TRBV5-8,TRBD1
CASSESALEGETQYF,TGTGCCAGCAGTGAGTCGGCTTTGGAGGGGGAGACCCAGTACTTC,TRBJ2-5,NA,TRBV2,NA
CASTPINRGDSPLHF,TGTGCCAGCACCCCAATCAATAGGGGTGATTCACCCCTCCACTTT,TRBJ1-6,NA,TRBV25-1,NA
CASSLDRPSGANVLTF,TGTGCCAGCAGCTTGGACAGGCCATCTGGGGCCAACGTCCTGACTTTC,TRBJ2-6,few,TRBV5-4,NA